Reported below is one T cell receptor beta chain. The antigen is unknown. The record originates from a study of T cell responses to AZD1222 COVID-19 vaccine. Study observations and caveats: Spike-specific TCR breadth rose after two AZD1222 doses, and depth rose as well. Clonal diversity may have been underestimated in mostly white British donors.

Trimming removed 1 base from V and 0 bases from J; junction bases left unmatched: 7. Looked up from germline, CDR1 is LGHNT and CDR2 is FRNRAP. The CDR3 has 19 residues. TCRdb's copy holds only in-frame clones and misses some; the assay was immunoSEQ multiplex PCR. The repertoire holds 95,000 to 150,000 clones, with about nine tenths as singletons. This specimen was peripheral blood, taken on day 0 of AZD1222 vaccination. This sequence originates from an adult in good health. V and J are TRBV12-5 and TRBJ2-1; 12 positions agree with TRBD2. This chain's CDR3 is CASGLGLAGVSGSYNEQFF. CDR3 nucleotides: TGTGCTAGTGGTTTGGGACTAGCGGGAGTCTCGGGCTCCTACAATGAGCAGTTCTTC. Drawing the rest from reference TRBV12-5 and TRBJ2-1, the complete variable domain is DARVTQTPRHKVTEMGQEVTMRCQPILGHNTVFWYRQTMMQGLELLAYFRNRAPLDDSGMPKDRFSAEMPDATLATLKIQPSEPRDSAVYFCASGLGLAGVSGSYNEQFFGPGTRLTVL.